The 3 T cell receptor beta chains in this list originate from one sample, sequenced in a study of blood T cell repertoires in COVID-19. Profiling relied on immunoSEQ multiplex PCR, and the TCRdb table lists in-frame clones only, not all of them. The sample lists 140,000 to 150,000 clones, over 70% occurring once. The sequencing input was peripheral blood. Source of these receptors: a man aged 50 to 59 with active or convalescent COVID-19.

As DNA, the CDR3 is TGTGCCAGCAGCTTGGCAGTCAGGGGGGATCAGCCCCAGCATTTT. Translating it yields CASSLAVRGDQPQHF. V and J are TRBV5-5 and TRBJ1-5, with 7 positions matching TRBD1. CDR1 is SGHKS and CDR2 is YYEKEE in the germline V gene (reference sequence). This CDR3 spans 15 amino acids. Unmatched junction bases numbered 5, after V lost 0 bases and J lost 5 bases.

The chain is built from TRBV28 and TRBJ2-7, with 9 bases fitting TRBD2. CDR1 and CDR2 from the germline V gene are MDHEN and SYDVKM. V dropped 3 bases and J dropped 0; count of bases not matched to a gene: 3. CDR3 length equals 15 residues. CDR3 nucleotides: TGTGCCAGCAGTTTTTCTAGCGGGGCCTCCTACGAGCAGTACTTC. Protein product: CASSFSSGASYEQYF.

The CDR3 loop reads CSVEDRGRLNPGGNTIYF. In nucleotides, the CDR3 is TGCAGCGTTGAAGATCGCGGGCGCCTAAATCCAGGCGGAAACACCATATATTTT. The genes are TRBV29-1 and TRBJ1-3, with D unclear. From germline, CDR1 is SQVTM and CDR2 ANQGSEA. This CDR3 spans 18 amino acids. V lost 0 bases, J lost 4 bases, and 22 bases lay in between.